These 32 T cell receptor beta chains share one sample of origin, sequenced in a study of early T cells in non-severe SARS-CoV-2 infection. MiXCR, applied by TCRdb to the 5' RACE reads, yields one record per CDR3 protein. This repertoire shows 60,000 to 70,000 distinct CDR3 sequences, about 6% found once; its top ten account for around 3.5%. This material consisted of whole blood, taken at baseline. All receptors come from an adult who was a healthcare worker with PCR-confirmed SARS-CoV-2 infection or an uninfected control (not recorded which).

This clonotype has ten or more counts. The DNA of the CDR3 is TGTGCCAGCAGTTACTCGGGGAACAGTAATTCACCCCTCCACTTT. Translation: CASSYSGNSNSPLHF. The chain links TRBV6-5 to TRBJ1-6; D unclear. This CDR3 is 15 amino acids long. Per the germline V gene, CDR1 is MNHEY and CDR2 is SVGAGI. V lost 0 bases, J lost 6 bases, and 9 bases lay in between.

This chain joins TRBV21-1 and TRBJ2-1; the D call of TRBD1 is as the table states it, not checked on the DNA. TRBV21-1 is assigned pseudogene status. CDR3 length: 16 amino acids. The CDR3: CASSKRGQLEDNEQFF. The DNA for the CDR3 is TGTGCCAGCAGCAAAAGGGGTCAGTTAGAGGACAATGAGCAGTTCTTC.

This clonotype appeared many times. This chain connects TRBV29-1 to TRBJ2-3, with D maybe TRBD2 (6 bases). This CDR3 has 13 residues. Germline CDR1 is SQVTM and CDR2 is ANQGSEA. Trimming took off 7 bases at V and 6 bases at J, with 17 bases between the two ends. CDR3 residues: CSAAGRVMDTQYF. The DNA of the CDR3 is TGCAGCGCTGCGGGACGGGTCATGGATACGCAGTATTTT.

This clonotype occurred many times. V and J are TRBV20-1 and TRBJ1-2; D uncertain. Germline CDR1 reads DFQATT; CDR2 reads SNEGSKA (reference sequence). This CDR3 region has 11 residues. Deletions cut 5 bases from V and 2 bases from J, with 6 bases between. The CDR3 nucleotides read TGCAGTGCTCCAGGAAACTATGGCTACACCTTC. It encodes CSAPGNYGYTF.

This clonotype was seen ten or more times. This chain uses TRBV29-1 with TRBJ2-1; D may correspond to TRBD1 or TRBD2 (5 bases each). Trimming stripped 6 bases from V and 2 bases from J, with 14 bases between. CDR3 size: 14 residues. Germline V gene lookup returns CDR1 SQVTM and CDR2 ANQGSEA. Written as DNA, the CDR3 is TGCAGCGTGGACGGACGGGACGCCTACAATGAGCAGTTCTTC. Amino acids: CSVDGRDAYNEQFF.

This clonotype was detected ten times or more. The rearrangement joins TRBV4-1 to TRBJ2-1, with D tentatively TRBD2 (6 bases). Germline loops: CDR1 MGHRA, CDR2 YSYEKL. Trimming removed 1 base from V and 8 bases from J, with 15 bases in between. The CDR3 runs 15 residues. DNA of the CDR3: TGCGCCAGCAGCCAAGTTAGCGGTTTTAGGTATGAGCAGTTCTTC. As protein: CASSQVSGFRYEQFF.

The genes are TRBV7-8 and TRBJ2-4; unclear D gene. Per germline, CDR1 SGHVS and CDR2 FQNEAQ. The CDR3 is 17 residues long. Trimming pared 1 base from V and 0 bases from J, leaving 13 bases between. The CDR3 nucleotides read TGTGCCAGCAGCTTAGGTTGGGCCCGCCAAGCCAAAAACATTCAGTACTTC. Amino acid sequence: CASSLGWARQAKNIQYF.

This clonotype has ten or more counts. The CDR3 spells CSVEDRPDGEQFF. The DNA for the CDR3 is TGCAGCGTTGAAGATCGGCCAGACGGTGAGCAGTTCTTC. V usage is TRBV29-1 and J usage is TRBJ2-1, with D unresolved. V was pared by 0 bases and J by 9 bases, with 12 bases between. This CDR3 has 13 residues. CDR1 is SQVTM and CDR2 is ANQGSEA in the germline V gene.

This clonotype was detected many times. This rearrangement joins TRBV20-1 to TRBJ1-4, with D perhaps matching TRBD1 (6 bases). The length of the CDR3 is 14 residues. V was clipped by 6 bases and J by 3 bases, with 14 bases between them. Germline lookup yields CDR1 DFQATT and CDR2 SNEGSKA (reference sequence). The CDR3 sequence is CSAMWGAANEKLFF. CDR3 nucleotides: TGCAGTGCCATGTGGGGGGCGGCTAATGAAAAACTGTTTTTT.

This clonotype was recorded a few times. This chain uses TRBV27 with TRBJ1-1; TRBD1 matches at 8 bases. Losses at the gene ends were 2 bases for V and 1 base for J; bases not matched to a gene: 0. Germline V gene lookup returns CDR1 MNHEY and CDR2 SMNVEV (reference sequence). This CDR3 region has 14 residues. The CDR3 DNA follows: TGTGCCAGCAGTTTAGGGACAGGGAACACTGAAGCTTTCTTT. Protein product: CASSLGTGNTEAFF.

This clonotype showed up many times. The chain links TRBV7-2 to TRBJ2-1; 10 nucleotides match TRBD2. This CDR3 is 20 amino acids long. The ends lost 4 bases at V and 8 bases at J; junction bases unmatched: 23. CDR1 is SGHTA and CDR2 is FQGNSA in the germline V gene. CDR3: CASSSHPGPSSGRAHDEQFF. CDR3 coding DNA: TGTGCCAGCAGCTCCCACCCGGGGCCTTCAAGCGGGAGGGCCCACGATGAGCAGTTCTTC.

This clonotype was counted ten times or more. The genes are TRBV7-3 and TRBJ2-1, with D perhaps being TRBD1 or TRBD2 (6 bases each). The V end was cut by 5 bases, the J end by 5 bases, with 13 bases between. Germline V lookup: CDR1 SGHTA, CDR2 FQGTGA. The length of the CDR3 is 14 residues. DNA of the CDR3: TGTGCCAGCAGCCCTCGAAGGGGGGACAATGAGCAGTTCTTC. Translated, it gives CASSPRRGDNEQFF.

This clonotype was detected only a few times. The J gene is TRBJ1-2, the V gene TRBV6-5; 7 positions match TRBD1. The CDR3 has 16 amino acids. Losses at the gene ends were 0 bases for V and 4 bases for J; bases not matched to a gene: 8. The V gene's germline CDR1 is MNHEY and CDR2 SVGAGI. CDR3 in amino acids: CASSYSKGQEIYGYTF. CDR3 coding DNA: TGTGCCAGCAGTTACTCGAAAGGACAGGAGATCTATGGCTACACCTTC.

This clonotype was counted at least ten times. The V and J genes are TRBV6-2 or TRBV6-3 and TRBJ2-2; 14 bases are shared with TRBD2. The ends lost 2 bases at V and 5 bases at J; junction bases unmatched: 4. Per germline, CDR1 MNHEY and CDR2 SVGEGT. The CDR3 loop spans 17 amino acids. The CDR3 region has the DNA TGTGCCAGCAGTTACAGGGGACTAGCGGGAGCTACCGGGGAGCTGTTTTTT. This encodes CASSYRGLAGATGELFF.

The genes are TRBV12-3 or TRBV12-4 and TRBJ2-1; 10 nucleotides agree with TRBD2. This CDR3 spans 15 amino acids. V lost 5 bases to trimming and J lost 3 bases; unmatched junction nucleotides: 4. Here the CDR3 DNA reads TGTGCCAGCAGTCCCCGGACTAGCGGCTACAATGAGCAGTTCTTC. Protein: CASSPRTSGYNEQFF.

This clonotype was seen repeatedly, ten times or more. The chain uses TRBV20-1 and TRBJ2-1, with 7 bases aligning to TRBD1. The V gene end was trimmed by 3 bases and the J gene end by 6 bases; junction bases not matched to a gene: 8. CDR3 length: 14 amino acids. Germline CDR1 is DFQATT and CDR2 is SNEGSKA (reference sequence). The CDR3 loop reads CSASDRVRRNEQFF. CDR3 nucleotide sequence: TGCAGTGCTAGTGACAGGGTGCGGCGCAATGAGCAGTTCTTC.

The genes are TRBV11-1 and TRBJ2-7; 9 bases match TRBD1. The CDR3 extends over 14 amino acids. V lost 4 bases to trimming and J lost 2 bases; unmatched junction nucleotides: 3. Germline CDR1 reads SGHAT; CDR2 reads FQDESV (reference sequence). CDR3 coding DNA: TGTGCCAGCAGCTCCCGGGACAGGGCCTACGAGCAGTACTTC. Protein sequence: CASSSRDRAYEQYF.

This clonotype has at least ten counts. V usage is TRBV6-5 and J usage is TRBJ2-1, with D perhaps matching TRBD1 (5 bases). Germline V gene data show CDR1 as MNHEY and CDR2 as SVGAGI. This CDR3 has 15 residues. The germline V and J ends were trimmed by 0 bases and 5 bases, with 11 bases remaining between them. The CDR3 protein is CASSYSGVDDNEQFF. The CDR3 DNA is TGTGCCAGCAGTTACTCAGGGGTAGACGACAATGAGCAGTTCTTC.

This clonotype was recorded at least ten times. The V gene is TRBV5-5, the J gene TRBJ2-5; D gene unclear. The germline gives CDR1 SGHKS, CDR2 YYEKEE (reference sequence). The CDR3 totals 14 residues. V dropped 1 base and J dropped 3 bases, with 10 bases sitting between them. The CDR3 protein is CASSLSNIEETQYF. The CDR3, as DNA: TGTGCCAGCAGCTTGTCGAATATTGAAGAGACCCAGTACTTC.

This clonotype was counted ten times or more. The chain has TRBV20-1 and TRBJ2-7; D remains ambiguous. This CDR3 is built from 14 residues. Germline-derived CDR1 and CDR2 are DFQATT and SNEGSKA (reference sequence). With 6 bases removed from V and 7 bases from J, the gap between germline ends came to 22 bases. DNA of the CDR3: TGCAGTGCCAAAAGCCGAAGACCAGAACAGGAGCAGTACTTC. Residues: CSAKSRRPEQEQYF.

This clonotype was counted many times. V gene TRBV6-1 combines with J gene TRBJ1-5, with 8 nucleotides matching TRBD1. The J segment lost 1 base and the V segment lost 4 bases, leaving 0 bases of the junction unmatched. CDR3 length: 14 amino acids. Germline V CDR1 and CDR2: MNHNS, SASEGT. CDR3 in DNA: TGTGCCAGCAGTGGGACAGGGAGCAATCAGCCCCAGCATTTT. This translates into CASSGTGSNQPQHF.

This clonotype has a count of ten or more. The V gene is TRBV20-1, the J gene TRBJ2-1; D is unresolved. The CDR3 is 11 amino acids. CDR1 and CDR2 from the germline V gene are DFQATT and SNEGSKA (reference sequence). V lost 1 base and J lost 4, with 2 bases in between. Here the CDR3 reads CSARAYNEQFF. For the CDR3, the DNA is TGCAGTGCTAGAGCGTACAATGAGCAGTTCTTC.

This clonotype was detected ten times or more. This rearrangement joins TRBV28 to TRBJ1-2, with D perhaps TRBD1 (5 bases). Trimming cost V 2 bases and J 4 bases, with 11 bases left between them. The length of the CDR3 is 14 residues. The germline CDR1 and CDR2 sequences are MDHEN and SYDVKM. The CDR3 DNA reads as TGTGCCAGCAGTTTAGGGGCGACAGCCTATGGCTACACCTTC. It yields the protein CASSLGATAYGYTF.

This clonotype was seen ten or more times. The rearrangement joins TRBV4-3 to TRBJ2-7; 9 positions match TRBD1. This CDR3 is built from 14 residues. The germline CDR1 and CDR2 sequences are LGHNA and YSLEER. V was pared by 4 bases and J by 4 bases, with 5 bases of the junction left unmatched. CDR3 in amino acids: CASSRDRELYEQYF. The CDR3 nucleotides are TGCGCCAGCAGCCGGGACAGGGAGTTATACGAGCAGTACTTC.

Many counts were recorded for this clonotype. The genes are TRBV20-1 and TRBJ2-3, with 9 bases fitting TRBD2. V was pared by 3 bases and J by 3 bases, with 7 bases of the junction left unmatched. The CDR3 runs 15 residues. Germline values: CDR1 DFQATT, CDR2 SNEGSKA (reference sequence). The chain's CDR3 is CSASYAGGGTDTQYF. In DNA, the CDR3 is TGCAGTGCTAGTTACGCGGGAGGGGGGACAGATACGCAGTATTTT.

This clonotype showed up many times. This sequence joins TRBV9 and TRBJ2-4; D not certain. Germline V CDR1 and CDR2: SGDLS, YYNGEE. The CDR3 totals 15 residues. Trimming took 1 base from V and 0 from J, leaving 8 bases between them. The CDR3 here is CASSVSAVAKNIQYF. The CDR3 coding sequence is TGTGCCAGCAGCGTATCCGCGGTAGCCAAAAACATTCAGTACTTC. Using reference TRBV9 and TRBJ2-4 for the parts outside the CDR3, the full variable domain is DSGVTQTPKHLITATGQRVTLRCSPRSGDLSVYWYQQSLDQGLQFLIQYYNGEERAKGNILERFSAQQFPDLHSELNLSSLELGDSALYFCASSVSAVAKNIQYFGAGTRLSVL.

This clonotype appeared many times. The chain recombines TRBV12-3 or TRBV12-4 with TRBJ1-1; 7 nucleotides align to TRBD1. This CDR3 spans 14 amino acids. V shed 7 bases and J 5 bases; nucleotides not matched to a gene: 10. CDR3 sequence: CASNRQGTETEAFF. CDR3 nucleotide sequence: TGTGCCAGCAATCGACAGGGCACGGAGACTGAAGCTTTCTTT.

This clonotype has just a few counts. The chain couples TRBV7-9 to TRBJ2-7; D gene ambiguous. Trimming took off 2 bases at V and 12 bases at J, with 11 bases between the two ends. In germline, CDR1 is SEHNR, CDR2 FQNEAQ (reference sequence). This CDR3 spans 11 amino acids. The CDR3 spells CASSLNSNPYF. As DNA, the CDR3 is TGTGCCAGCAGCTTAAATTCTAACCCGTACTTC.

This clonotype occurred a few times. The rearrangement joins TRBV7-9 to TRBJ1-4; D may be TRBD1 (5 bases). CDR1 is SEHNR and CDR2 is FQNEAQ in the germline V gene (reference sequence). This CDR3 has 14 residues. The V end was cut by 0 bases, the J end by 8 bases, with 10 bases between. The CDR3 spells CASSLAGTREKLFF. CDR3 in DNA: TGTGCCAGCAGCTTAGCTGGGACCCGGGAAAAACTGTTTTTT.

This chain links TRBV5-1 with TRBJ2-1; a weak D match, TRBD2 (6 bases). Trimming removed 0 bases at V and 5 bases at J, with 15 bases between. The CDR3 has 16 amino acids. Germline V gives CDR1 SGHRS, CDR2 YFSETQ. CDR3 coding DNA: TGCGCCAGCAGCTTGGAGGCGGGACCCCCCCACAATGAGCAGTTCTTC. Its protein product is CASSLEAGPPHNEQFF.

As regards this clonotype: This may come from a read error, since a much larger clone is one base off. The CDR3 loop is CASSTRTGRSYNEPFF. The CDR3 DNA reads as TGTGCCAGTAGTACCCGGACAGGGCGTTCCTACAATGAGCCGTTCTTC. The chain combines TRBV19 with TRBJ2-1, with TRBD1 matching 8 bases. The V gene's germline CDR1 is LNHDA and CDR2 SQIVND (reference sequence). CDR3 length equals 16 residues.

This clonotype appeared many times. V gene TRBV18 combines with J gene TRBJ1-5; 9 bases line up with TRBD1. CDR3 length: 15 residues. With V trimmed by 5 bases and J by 5 bases, 7 bases remained unmatched. Germline CDR1 KGHSH, CDR2 LQKENI. CDR3 region: CASSSRQGVDQPQHF. The CDR3 nucleotides read TGTGCCAGCTCATCCCGACAGGGGGTCGATCAGCCCCAGCATTTT. The entire variable domain, with the rest obtained from reference TRBV18 and TRBJ1-5, is as follows: NAGVMQNPRHLVRRRGQEARLRCSPMKGHSHVYWYRQLPEEGLKFMVYLQKENIIDESGMPKERFSAEFPKEGPSILRIQQVVRGDSAAYFCASSSRQGVDQPQHFGDGTRLSIL.